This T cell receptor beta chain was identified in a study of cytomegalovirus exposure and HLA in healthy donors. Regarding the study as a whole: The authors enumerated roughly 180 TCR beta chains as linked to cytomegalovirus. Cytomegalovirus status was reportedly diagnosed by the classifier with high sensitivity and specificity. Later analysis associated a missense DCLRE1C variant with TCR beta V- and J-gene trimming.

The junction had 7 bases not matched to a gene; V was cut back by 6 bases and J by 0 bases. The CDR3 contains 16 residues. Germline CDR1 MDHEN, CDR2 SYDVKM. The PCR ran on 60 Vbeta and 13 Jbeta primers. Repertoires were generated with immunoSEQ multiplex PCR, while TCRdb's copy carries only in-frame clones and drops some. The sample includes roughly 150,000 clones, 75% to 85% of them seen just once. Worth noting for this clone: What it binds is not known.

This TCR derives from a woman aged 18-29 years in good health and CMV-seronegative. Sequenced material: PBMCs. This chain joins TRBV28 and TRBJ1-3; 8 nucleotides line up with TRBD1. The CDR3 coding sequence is TGTGCCAGCAGCCCAGGGGGCCCAATCTCTGGAAACACCATATATTTT. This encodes CASSPGGPISGNTIYF. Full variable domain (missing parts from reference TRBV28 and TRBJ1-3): DVKVTQSSRYLVKRTGEKVFLECVQDMDHENMFWYRQDPGLGLRLIYFSYDVKMKEKGDIPEGYSVSREKKERFSLILESASTNQTSMYLCASSPGGPISGNTIYFGEGSWLTVV.